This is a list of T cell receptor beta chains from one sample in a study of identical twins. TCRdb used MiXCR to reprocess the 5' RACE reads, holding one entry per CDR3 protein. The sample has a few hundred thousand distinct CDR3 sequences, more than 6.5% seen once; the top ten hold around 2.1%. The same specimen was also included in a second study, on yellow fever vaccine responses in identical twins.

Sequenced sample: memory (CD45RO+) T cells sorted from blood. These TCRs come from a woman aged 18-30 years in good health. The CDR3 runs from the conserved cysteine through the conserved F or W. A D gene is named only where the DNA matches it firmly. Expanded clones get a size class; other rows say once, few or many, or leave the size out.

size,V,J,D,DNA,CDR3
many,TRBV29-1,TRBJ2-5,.,TGCAGCGCGAGAGGGTATCAAGAGACCCAGTACTTC,CSARGYQETQYF
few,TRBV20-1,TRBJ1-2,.,TGCAGTGCTAGAGATCCAGGGCAGGGCTATGGCTACACCTTC,CSARDPGQGYGYTF
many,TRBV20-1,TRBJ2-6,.,TGCAGTGCTGTACAGGGTGACGGGGCCAACGTCCTGACTTTC,CSAVQGDGANVLTF
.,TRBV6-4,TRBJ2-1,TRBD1,TGTGCCAGCAGTGACTCGATTGGGACAGGGGTTAGAAATGAGCAGTTCTTC,CASSDSIGTGVRNEQFF
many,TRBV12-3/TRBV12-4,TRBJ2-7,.,TGTGCCAGCAGTTTGATTATGCGCGAGCAGTACTTC,CASSLIMREQYF
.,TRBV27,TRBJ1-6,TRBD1,TGTGCCAGCAGTTTGACAGGGGGAACCCTCCACTTT,CASSLTGGTLHF
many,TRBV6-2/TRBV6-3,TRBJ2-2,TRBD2,TGTGCCAGCAGTGGAGGGACTAGCGGTTTCACCGGGGAGCTGTTTTTT,CASSGGTSGFTGELFF
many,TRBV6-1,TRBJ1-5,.,TGTGCCAGCAGTGGGAGGGGGGACGATCAGCCCCAGCATTTT,CASSGRGDDQPQHF
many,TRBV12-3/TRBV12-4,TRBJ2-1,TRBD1,TGTGCCAGCAGTTTAGGGGACAGGGTGAGGGTTGAGCAGTTCTTC,CASSLGDRVRVEQFF
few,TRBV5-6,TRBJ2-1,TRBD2,TGTGCCAGCAGCTTTAGCGGGAATAATAATGAGCAGTTCTTC,CASSFSGNNNEQFF
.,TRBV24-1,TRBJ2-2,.,TGTGCCACCAGTGGGGCCGGATCCAACACCGGGGAGCTGTTTTTT,CATSGAGSNTGELFF
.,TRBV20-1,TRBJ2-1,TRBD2,TGCAGTGCTAGAGATCAGGCTAGCGGGGGGAAAACGGTCTTC,CSARDQASGGKTVF
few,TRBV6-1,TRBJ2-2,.,TGTGCCAGCAAGAATGATAACACCGGGGAGCTGTTTTTT,CASKNDNTGELFF
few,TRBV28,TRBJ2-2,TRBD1,TGTGCCAGCAGTTTTGCAGGGGGAGTTAACACCGGGGAGCTGTTTTTT,CASSFAGGVNTGELFF
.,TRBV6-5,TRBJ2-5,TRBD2,TGTGCCAGCAGATTGACTAGCGGGGGACCCCAAGAGACCCAGTACTTC,CASRLTSGGPQETQYF
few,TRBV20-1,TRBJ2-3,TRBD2,TGCAGTGCTAGAGATAAGCGGGGGGGCATAGATACGCAGTATTTT,CSARDKRGGIDTQYF
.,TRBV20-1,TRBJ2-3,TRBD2,TGCAGTGCGAGGGGCCAGCGGGAGGGGAGAGATACGCAGTATTTT,CSARGQREGRDTQYF
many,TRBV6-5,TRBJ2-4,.,TGTGCCAGCAGTTATTCGGGGGCCGTGGACATTCAGTACTTC,CASSYSGAVDIQYF
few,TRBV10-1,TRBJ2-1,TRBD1,TGCGCCAGCAGTGAAACCGGGACAGGGGGCTGGGTTGAGCAGTTCTTC,CASSETGTGGWVEQFF
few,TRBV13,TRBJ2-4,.,TGTGCCAGCAGCTTAGGCGAAAAGGCCATTCAGTACTTC,CASSLGEKAIQYF
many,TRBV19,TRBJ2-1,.,TGTGCCAGTACCCCTGGCAGGGACTACAATGAGCAGTTCTTC,CASTPGRDYNEQFF
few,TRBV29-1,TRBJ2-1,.,TGCAGCGTTGATTTCTTCCATGAGCAGTTCTTC,CSVDFFHEQFF
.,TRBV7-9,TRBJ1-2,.,TGTGCCAGCAGCTTCGATTCAGGGTCTGCCTATGGCTACACCTTC,CASSFDSGSAYGYTF
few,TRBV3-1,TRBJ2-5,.,TGTGCCAGCAGCCGGCAGCGGGCGGCTCAAGAGACCCAGTACTTC,CASSRQRAAQETQYF
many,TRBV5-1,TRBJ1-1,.,TGCGCCAGCAGCTTGGCCGATGGGATGGGCACTGAAGCTTTCTTT,CASSLADGMGTEAFF
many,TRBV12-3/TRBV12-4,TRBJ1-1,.,TGTGCCAGCAAGGCCGGAACAGATACCACTGAAGCTTTCTTT,CASKAGTDTTEAFF
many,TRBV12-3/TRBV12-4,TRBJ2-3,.,TGTGCCAGCAGTGACAGGCCCGCTAGCACAGATACGCAGTATTTT,CASSDRPASTDTQYF
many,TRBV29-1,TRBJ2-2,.,TGCAGCGTCAAGGGACAAAACACCGGGGAGCTGTTTTTT,CSVKGQNTGELFF
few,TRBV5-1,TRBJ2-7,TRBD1,TGCGCCAGCAGCTTCTCCGGGACAGGATTAACCTACGAGCAGTACTTC,CASSFSGTGLTYEQYF
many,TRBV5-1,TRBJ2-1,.,TGCGCCAGCAGCTTAGGACGTTCGGGGGCAGGCTCCTACAATGAGCAGTTCTTC,CASSLGRSGAGSYNEQFF
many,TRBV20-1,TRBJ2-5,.,TGCAGTGCTCCGAAGGCGGGGACCCAAGAGACCCAGTACTTC,CSAPKAGTQETQYF
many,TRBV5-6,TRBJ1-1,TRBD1,TGTGCCAGCAGCATGGACAGGGGTTCTACGAACACTGAAGCTTTCTTT,CASSMDRGSTNTEAFF
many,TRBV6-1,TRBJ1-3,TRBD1,TGTGCCAGCAGGGAAAACAGGGGGCATAATCGTGGAAACACCATATATTTT,CASRENRGHNRGNTIYF
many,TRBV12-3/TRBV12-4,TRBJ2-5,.,TGTGCCAGCAGTTTATTTAATCAAGAGACCCAGTACTTC,CASSLFNQETQYF
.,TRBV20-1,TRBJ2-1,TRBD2,TGCAGTGCTAGAGATCCGGGGGCGGGAGGGCCGGAAAATGAGCAGTTCTTC,CSARDPGAGGPENEQFF
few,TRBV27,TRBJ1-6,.,TGTGCCAGCAGTTTCGGCCAACACTTATCACCCCTCCACTTT,CASSFGQHLSPLHF
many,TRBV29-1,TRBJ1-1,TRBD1,TGCAGCGCCCGACAGGGGGCCGGACTGAACACTGAAGCTTTCTTT,CSARQGAGLNTEAFF
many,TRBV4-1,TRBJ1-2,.,TGCGCCAGCAGCCAACAACCAGGGCTTCGGACTTGGGTCACCTTC,CASSQQPGLRTWVTF
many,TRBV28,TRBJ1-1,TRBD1,TGTGCCAGCAGAAGGGGGCACACTGAAGCTTTCTTT,CASRRGHTEAFF
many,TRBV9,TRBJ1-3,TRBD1,TGTGCCAGCAGCGCACAGGGGAGTATGTCTGGAAACACCATATATTTT,CASSAQGSMSGNTIYF
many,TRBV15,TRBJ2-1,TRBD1,TGTGCCACCAGCAACAGGGGTGGCAATGAGCAGTTCTTC,CATSNRGGNEQFF
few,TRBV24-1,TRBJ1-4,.,TGTGCCACCAGTGATTCCGGGACAGAAAAACTGTTTTTT,CATSDSGTEKLFF
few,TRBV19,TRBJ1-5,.,TGTGCCAGTAGTATGCTGGGGGCGGGACAGCCCCAGCATTTT,CASSMLGAGQPQHF
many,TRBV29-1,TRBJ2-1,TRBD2,TGCAGCGTTAGTAGCGGGAGGTTCTACAATGAGCAGTTCTTC,CSVSSGRFYNEQFF
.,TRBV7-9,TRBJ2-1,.,TGTGCCAGCAGCCCCTCGGAACTATCTAACAATGAGCAGTTCTTC,CASSPSELSNNEQFF
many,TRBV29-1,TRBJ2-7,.,TGCAGCGTTGACCTACAGAACTCCTACGAGCAGTACTTC,CSVDLQNSYEQYF
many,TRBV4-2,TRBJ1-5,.,TGTGCCAGCAGCCAAGATTGGGAACAGGGAGGCCAGCCCCAGCATTTT,CASSQDWEQGGQPQHF
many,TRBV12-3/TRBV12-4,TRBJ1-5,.,TGTGCCAGCAGCACCGGGTCCCCTTTAAATCAGCCCCAGCATTTT,CASSTGSPLNQPQHF
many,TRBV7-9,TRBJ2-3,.,TGTGCCAGCAGCCCGAAGGGCCCCGGATGGGACACAGATACGCAGTATTTT,CASSPKGPGWDTDTQYF
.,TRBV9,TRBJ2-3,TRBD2,TGTGCCAGCGGAGAGGGCGGGAGAGGGGATACGCAGTATTTT,CASGEGGRGDTQYF